This passage covers 24 T cell receptor beta chains from one sample sequenced in a study of T cells in Graves' hyperthyroidism and ophthalmopathy. Amplified regions were TCR beta CDR3 sequences from RNA transcripts. TCR CDR3 regions were first amplified by RT-PCR with HTBI primers. Using its own MiXCR run on the multiplex PCR reads, TCRdb lists one record per CDR3 protein. The sample has 500,000 or so distinct CDR3 sequences; 15% to 20% are singletons. The specimen sequenced was blood. These receptors were collected from a woman between 25 and 40 years old with Graves' ophthalmopathy.

This clonotype was found many times. This rearrangement joins TRBV3-1 to TRBJ2-7, with 7 bases lining up with TRBD1. CDR1 is LGHDT, CDR2 YNNKEL, per germline (reference sequence). The CDR3 runs to 13 residues. J lost 6 bases, V lost 1 base, and 3 bases had no gene match. CDR3 nucleotide sequence: TGTGCCAGCAGCCAAGTCAGGGGGAGCGAGCAGTACTTC. The encoded protein is CASSQVRGSEQYF.

This clonotype was counted at least ten times. The chain has TRBV3-1 and TRBJ2-3; 10 bases agree with TRBD2. Germline assignment: CDR1 LGHDT and CDR2 YNNKEL (reference sequence). CDR3 length: 16 amino acids. J lost 1 base, V lost 2 bases, and 3 bases had no gene match. CDR3 residues: CASSQTSGKGTDTQYF. The CDR3 DNA reads TGTGCCAGCAGCCAAACTAGCGGGAAAGGCACAGATACGCAGTATTTT.

The sample holds a few counts of this clonotype. The DNA of the CDR3 is TGCGCCAGCAGCGTGCGGACCCAGGGTGAAAAACTGTTTTTT. Amino acids: CASSVRTQGEKLFF. V and J are TRBV5-1 and TRBJ1-4; possibly TRBD1 for D (5 bases). The CDR3 has 14 amino acids. Germline CDR1 is SGHRS and CDR2 is YFSETQ. V gave up 4 bases and J gave up 7 bases, with 14 bases separating them.

This clonotype has a handful of counts. The chain uses TRBV7-2 and TRBJ2-7, with D maybe TRBD2 (5 bases). Germline V gene data show CDR1 as SGHTA and CDR2 as FQGNSA. The CDR3 covers 16 residues. The ends were cut back, 1 base at V and 2 bases at J, with 15 bases in the middle. The CDR3 DNA reads as TGTGCCAGCAGCTTAGAATTGAGGACTCGAACCTACGAGCAGTACTTC. Its protein product is CASSLELRTRTYEQYF.

The chain employs TRBV6-2 or TRBV6-3 and TRBJ2-3; D is possibly TRBD2 (5 bases). Germline lookup yields CDR1 MNHEY and CDR2 SVGEGT. V was cut by 2 bases and J by 4 bases, with 13 bases left in between. This CDR3 is built from 15 residues. In nucleotides, the CDR3 is TGTGCCAGCAGTTACGGAGCGTCTAGCTCAGATACGCAGTATTTT. Translating it yields CASSYGASSSDTQYF.

For this clonotype: A much larger clone differs by one base, so this may be a read error. The chain links TRBV12-3 or TRBV12-4 to TRBJ1-4; D is unresolved. CDR3 length equals 13 residues. Trimming took 7 bases from V and 7 from J, leaving 13 bases between them. The CDR3 region is CASTDTYSEKLFF. CDR3 sequence (DNA): TGTGCCAGCACCGACACTTACAGTGAAAAACTGTTTTTT.

This clonotype was detected ten times or more. V and J are TRBV11-2 and TRBJ2-7; D not certain. With 2 bases removed from V and 0 bases from J, the gap between germline ends came to 8 bases. From germline, CDR1 is SGHAT and CDR2 FQNNGV. The CDR3 is 14 residues long. The CDR3 reads CASSLSRYSYEQYF. As DNA, the CDR3 is TGTGCCAGCAGCTTAAGTAGGTACTCCTACGAGCAGTACTTC. Drawing the rest from reference TRBV11-2 and TRBJ2-7, the complete variable domain is EAGVAQSPRYKIIEKRQSVAFWCNPISGHATLYWYQQILGQGPKLLIQFQNNGVVDDSQLPKDRFSAERLKGVDSTLKIQPAKLEDSAVYLCASSLSRYSYEQYFGPGTRLTVT.

This clonotype was recorded once. A much larger clonotype is one base distant, so this may be a read error. The chain has TRBV6-5 and TRBJ1-1; D gene uncertain. The CDR3 is 14 residues long. V was trimmed by 0 bases and J by 8 bases, leaving 13 bases between them. Germline V gene data show CDR1 as MNHEY and CDR2 as SVGAGI. The CDR3 loop reads CASSYSIGRHEAFF. Here the CDR3 DNA reads TGTGCCAGCAGTTACTCGATTGGTCGGCACGAAGCTTTCTTT.

This clonotype was seen more than once but under ten times. This rearrangement joins TRBV9 to TRBJ1-3; no clear D. V was trimmed by 0 bases and J by 0 bases, leaving 16 bases between them. Germline values: CDR1 SGDLS, CDR2 YYNGEE. The CDR3 is made up of 18 amino acids. This CDR3 is CASSVGPPFGISGNTIYF. The CDR3 DNA reads as TGTGCCAGCAGCGTAGGGCCCCCATTCGGGATCTCTGGAAACACCATATATTTT.

This clonotype has a count of ten or more. The V and J genes are TRBV4-2 and TRBJ2-5; 10 positions match TRBD2. V dropped 1 base and J dropped 2; count of bases not matched to a gene: 1. This CDR3 contains 15 residues. Germline loops: CDR1 LGHNA, CDR2 YNFKEQ. The CDR3 sequence is CASSQGTSGQETQYF. The CDR3 nucleotides are TGTGCCAGCAGCCAAGGGACTAGCGGACAAGAGACCCAGTACTTC.

The rearrangement joins TRBV6-5 to TRBJ2-2; the D call may be TRBD1 or TRBD2 (5 bases each). V was pared by 0 bases and J by 6 bases, with 8 bases between. The CDR3 loop spans 14 amino acids. CDR1 and CDR2 (germline): MNHEY, SVGAGI. The CDR3 DNA sequence: TGTGCCAGCAGTTACTCGGGGGAGCCCGGGGAGCTGTTTTTT. This sequence encodes CASSYSGEPGELFF.

The V and J genes are TRBV5-1 and TRBJ2-1; no firm D call. The CDR3 runs to 17 residues. V was trimmed by 0 bases and J by 0 bases, leaving 13 bases between them. CDR1 SGHRS and CDR2 YFSETQ come from the germline V gene. The CDR3 DNA is TGCGCCAGCAGCTTGGCCGCGACGCTGTGCTCCTACAATGAGCAGTTCTTC. Translation gives CASSLAATLCSYNEQFF. Together with reference TRBV5-1 and TRBJ2-1, the CDR3 gives the full variable domain: KAGVTQTPRYLIKTRGQQVTLSCSPISGHRSVSWYQQTPGQGLQFLFEYFSETQRNKGNFPGRFSGRQFSNSRSEMNVSTLELGDSALYLCASSLAATLCSYNEQFFGPGTRLTVL.

This clonotype was detected only a few times. Sequence at one end of the junction differs from germline and may be a read error. The gene calls are TRBV5-1 and TRBJ1-6, with D maybe TRBD1 (5 bases). This CDR3 spans 17 amino acids. Germline CDR1 and CDR2: SGHRS and YFSETQ. Here the CDR3 DNA reads TGTGCCAGCAGCTCGGGACTCTCCAGGGACTATAATTCACCCCTCCACTTT. It is translated as CASSSGLSRDYNSPLHF.

This clonotype has at least ten counts. V usage is TRBV28 and J usage is TRBJ1-5, with D uncertain. The CDR3 consists of 13 residues. Trimming took 3 bases from V and 6 from J, leaving 9 bases between them. Germline CDR1 is MDHEN and CDR2 is SYDVKM. The DNA for the CDR3 is TGTGCCAGCAGTTTGGAGGATATTCAGCCCCAGCATTTT. Protein: CASSLEDIQPQHF.

This clonotype was recorded many times. V and J are TRBV28 and TRBJ2-5, with 9 bases aligning to TRBD2. The CDR3 consists of 12 residues. CDR1 is MDHEN, CDR2 SYDVKM, per germline. The V segment lost 7 bases and the J segment 13 bases; nucleotides outside the gene matches: 10. The CDR3 reads CASNTQREDRYF. CDR3 in DNA: TGTGCCAGCAACACCCAGCGGGAGGACAGGTACTTC.

In its sample, this clonotype was seen many times. This chain uses TRBV5-1 with TRBJ2-7; D is ambiguous. Looked up from germline, CDR1 is SGHRS and CDR2 is YFSETQ. The CDR3 covers 13 residues. V shed 0 bases and J shed 3 bases, with 7 bases lying between them. CDR3 sequence reads: CASSLGQNYEQYF. The CDR3 DNA reads as TGCGCCAGCAGCTTGGGCCAAAACTACGAGCAGTACTTC.

The chain carries TRBV20-1 and TRBJ1-5; a weak D match, TRBD1 (5 bases). Trimming removed 3 bases at V and 1 base at J, with 16 bases between. The germline CDR1 and CDR2 sequences are DFQATT and SNEGSKA (reference sequence). The CDR3 sequence is 16 residues long. The CDR3 loop is CSARGTEVSSNQPQHF. In DNA form, the CDR3 reads TGCAGTGCTAGGGGGACCGAAGTTAGCAGCAATCAGCCCCAGCATTTT.

This clonotype was recorded at least ten times. This rearrangement joins TRBV30 to TRBJ2-3, with D possibly being TRBD2 (6 bases). Trimming took off 0 bases at V and 3 bases at J, with 16 bases between the two ends. Germline V gives CDR1 GTSNPN, CDR2 SVGIG (reference sequence). The CDR3 runs to 16 residues. CDR3 sequence reads: CAWSVGGTRYTDTQYF. In nucleotides, the CDR3 is TGTGCCTGGAGTGTGGGCGGGACCCGGTATACAGATACGCAGTATTTT.

This sequence joins TRBV20-1 and TRBJ1-5; 7 positions agree with TRBD1. The CDR3 has 14 amino acids. V dropped 5 bases and J dropped 1; count of bases not matched to a gene: 5. Germline assignment: CDR1 DFQATT and CDR2 SNEGSKA (reference sequence). The CDR3 nucleotides are TGCAGTGCTTCCGGACAGGAGAGCAATCAGCCCCAGCATTTT. Translated, it gives CSASGQESNQPQHF.

This clonotype was observed at least ten times. This chain links TRBV7-2 with TRBJ2-7, with 8 bases identical to TRBD2. V lost 4 bases to trimming and J lost 3 bases; unmatched junction nucleotides: 8. The CDR3 is made up of 15 amino acids. CDR1 is SGHTA and CDR2 is FQGNSA in the germline V gene. This chain's CDR3 is CASSSLAGGIYEQYF. The CDR3 DNA follows: TGTGCCAGCAGCTCCCTGGCGGGGGGAATCTACGAGCAGTACTTC.

The rearrangement joins TRBV4-2 to TRBJ1-1; 8 nucleotides align to TRBD1. Germline CDR1 is LGHNA and CDR2 is YNFKEQ. Trimming cost V 3 bases and J 5 bases; bases outside gene matches: 2. This CDR3 is built from 13 residues. The CDR3 nucleotides read TGTGCCAGCAGCCAGGACAGGGAGACTGAAGCTTTCTTT. It yields the protein CASSQDRETEAFF.

This clonotype has at least ten counts. The V call is TRBV28, the J call TRBJ2-7; 12 bases map to TRBD1. V lost 8 bases and J lost 2; bases outside the gene matches: 1. This CDR3 is 13 amino acids long. Germline values: CDR1 MDHEN, CDR2 SYDVKM. The CDR3 region has the DNA TGTGCCAGCGGGGACAGGGGGCCCTACGAGCAGTACTTC. Its protein is CASGDRGPYEQYF.

This clonotype was recorded at least ten times. The genes are TRBV4-1 and TRBJ1-1; D possibly corresponds to TRBD1 (5 bases). The V and J ends lost 3 bases and 11 bases respectively, with 16 bases between them. The germline V gene has CDR1 MGHRA and CDR2 YSYEKL. This CDR3 has 13 residues. The CDR3 nucleotides are TGCGCCAGCAGCCAGAATGGGCCGGGACGCGCTTTCTTT. It codes for CASSQNGPGRAFF.

The rearrangement uses TRBV6-2 or TRBV6-3 and TRBJ2-1, with D tentatively TRBD1 (6 bases). This CDR3 spans 15 amino acids. The V gene lost 0 bases and the J gene lost 9 bases, with 15 bases spanning the gap. Per germline, CDR1 MNHEY and CDR2 SVGEGT. CDR3 in DNA: TGTGCCAGCAGTTACTCGGGTGTACAGGGTGGTGAGCAGTTCTTC. Translated, it gives CASSYSGVQGGEQFF.